The rows below give T cell receptor beta chains drawn from one sample of a study of early stage breast cancer tumors. The method was immunoSEQ multiplex PCR; TCRdb's version includes in-frame clones alone and lacks a portion of them. The sample lists approximately 14,000 clones, around 84% seen once, with about 4.9% in the top ten. The sequencing input was normal breast tissue next to the tumor. All receptors derive from a person in their twenties or thirties with breast cancer. Both conserved end residues are part of each CDR3. A D gene is named only where the DNA matches it firmly. Size values are once, few and many counts, or a class for expanded clones, and some rows have none.

clone size: NA
V gene: TRBV7-2
D gene: TRBD1
J gene: TRBJ2-5
CDR3 protein: CASSLVLTGGGETQYF
CDR3 DNA: TGTGCCAGCAGCTTAGTGTTGACAGGGGGCGGAGAGACCCAGTACTTC

clone size: NA
V gene: TRBV9
D gene: TRBD2
J gene: TRBJ2-7
CDR3 protein: CASSGGLAGPYEQYF
CDR3 DNA: TGTGCCAGCAGCGGGGGACTAGCGGGACCCTACGAGCAGTACTTC

clone size: NA
V gene: TRBV18
D gene: NA
J gene: TRBJ1-2
CDR3 protein: CASSPGVPAGDGYTF
CDR3 DNA: TGTGCCAGCTCACCAGGAGTTCCGGCAGGGGATGGCTACACCTTC

clone size: once
V gene: TRBV5-1
D gene: TRBD1
J gene: TRBJ1-4
CDR3 protein: CASSPEGARNEKLFF
CDR3 DNA: TGCGCCAGCAGCCCCGAGGGGGCCCGTAATGAAAAACTGTTTTTT

clone size: NA
V gene: TRBV20-1
D gene: NA
J gene: TRBJ1-2
CDR3 protein: CSARDRPGITF
CDR3 DNA: TGCAGTGCTAGAGATCGGCCGGGAATCACCTTC

clone size: NA
V gene: TRBV27
D gene: NA
J gene: TRBJ1-1
CDR3 protein: CASSLGAGLNTEAFF
CDR3 DNA: TGTGCCAGCAGTTTAGGTGCCGGTTTGAACACTGAAGCTTTCTTT

clone size: once
V gene: TRBV5-6
D gene: NA
J gene: TRBJ2-5
CDR3 protein: CASSLARRGQEAQYF
CDR3 DNA: TGTGCCAGCAGCTTGGCCCGGAGGGGGCAAGAGGCCCAGTACTTC

clone size: NA
V gene: TRBV6-1
D gene: NA
J gene: TRBJ2-4
CDR3 protein: CASSEGVLNIQYF
CDR3 DNA: TGTGCCAGCAGTGAAGGGGTGTTGAACATTCAGTACTTC

clone size: NA
V gene: TRBV6-5
D gene: NA
J gene: TRBJ1-5
CDR3 protein: CASSSGGGIFQPQHF
CDR3 DNA: TGTGCCAGCAGTTCCGGTGGGGGGATTTTTCAGCCCCAGCATTTT

clone size: NA
V gene: TRBV23-1
D gene: TRBD1
J gene: TRBJ2-1
CDR3 protein: CASRQTGGDPREQFF
CDR3 DNA: TGCGCCAGCAGACAGACAGGGGGGGACCCCAGGGAGCAGTTCTTC

clone size: NA
V gene: TRBV7-9
D gene: NA
J gene: TRBJ2-2
CDR3 protein: CASSETRNAWDTGELFF
CDR3 DNA: TGTGCCAGCAGCGAGACTAGAAACGCTTGGGACACCGGGGAGCTGTTTTTT

clone size: NA
V gene: TRBV10-1
D gene: NA
J gene: TRBJ2-3
CDR3 protein: CASSVGYRENTQYF
CDR3 DNA: TGCGCCAGCAGTGTGGGGTACAGGGAAAATACGCAGTATTTT

clone size: NA
V gene: TRBV14
D gene: TRBD2
J gene: TRBJ2-1
CDR3 protein: CASSLGTSGILGHEQFF
CDR3 DNA: TGTGCCAGCAGCCTCGGGACTAGCGGGATTCTCGGTCATGAGCAGTTCTTC

clone size: NA
V gene: TRBV6-5
D gene: NA
J gene: TRBJ1-3
CDR3 protein: CASSYSIGADTIYF
CDR3 DNA: TGTGCCAGCAGTTACTCGATTGGGGCAGACACCATATATTTT

clone size: NA
V gene: TRBV6-1
D gene: NA
J gene: TRBJ2-6
CDR3 protein: CASSGGTGISGANVLTF
CDR3 DNA: TGTGCCAGCAGTGGAGGGACGGGGATCTCTGGGGCCAACGTCCTGACTTTC

clone size: NA
V gene: TRBV6-5
D gene: NA
J gene: TRBJ1-1
CDR3 protein: CASSYAGEGITEAFF
CDR3 DNA: TGTGCCAGCAGTTACGCAGGGGAGGGGATCACTGAAGCTTTCTTT

clone size: NA
V gene: TRBV5-4
D gene: TRBD1
J gene: TRBJ2-7
CDR3 protein: CASSRTGYEQYF
CDR3 DNA: TGTGCCAGCAGCAGGACAGGGTACGAGCAGTACTTC

clone size: NA
V gene: TRBV5-1
D gene: TRBD1
J gene: TRBJ2-5
CDR3 protein: CASSLDRGETQYF
CDR3 DNA: TGCGCCAGCAGCTTGGACAGGGGGGAGACCCAGTACTTC

clone size: NA
V gene: TRBV7-9
D gene: NA
J gene: TRBJ2-2
CDR3 protein: CASSSSGTGELFF
CDR3 DNA: TGTGCCAGCAGCTCTAGTGGGACCGGGGAGCTGTTTTTT

clone size: NA
V gene: TRBV9
D gene: NA
J gene: TRBJ2-3
CDR3 protein: CASSGTRGGANTDTQYF
CDR3 DNA: TGTGCCAGCAGCGGGACCCGGGGCGGGGCAAACACAGATACGCAGTATTTT

clone size: NA
V gene: TRBV6-4
D gene: NA
J gene: TRBJ2-1
CDR3 protein: CASSEHLENEQFF
CDR3 DNA: TGTGCCAGCAGTGAACACCTAGAGAATGAGCAGTTCTTC

clone size: NA
V gene: TRBV7-3
D gene: TRBD2
J gene: TRBJ2-3
CDR3 protein: CASSRGLAGSTDTQYF
CDR3 DNA: TGTGCCAGCAGCCGGGGACTAGCGGGAAGCACAGATACGCAGTATTTT

clone size: NA
V gene: TRBV9
D gene: NA
J gene: TRBJ2-3
CDR3 protein: CASTVSASADTQYF
CDR3 DNA: TGTGCCAGCACCGTTAGCGCTTCGGCGGATACGCAGTATTTT

clone size: NA
V gene: TRBV5-4
D gene: TRBD1
J gene: TRBJ2-7
CDR3 protein: CASSLRTGDYEQYF
CDR3 DNA: TGTGCCAGCAGCTTAAGGACAGGAGACTACGAGCAGTACTTC